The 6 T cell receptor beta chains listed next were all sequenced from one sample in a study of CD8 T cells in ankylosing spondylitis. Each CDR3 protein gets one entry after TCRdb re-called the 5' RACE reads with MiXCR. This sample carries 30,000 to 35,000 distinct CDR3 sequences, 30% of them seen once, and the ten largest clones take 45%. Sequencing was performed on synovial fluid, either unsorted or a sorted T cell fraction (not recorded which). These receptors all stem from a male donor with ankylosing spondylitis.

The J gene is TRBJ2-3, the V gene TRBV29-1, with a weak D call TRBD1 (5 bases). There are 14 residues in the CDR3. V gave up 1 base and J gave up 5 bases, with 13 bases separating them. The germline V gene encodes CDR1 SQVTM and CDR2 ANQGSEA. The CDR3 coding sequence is TGCAGCGTTGAAGGAGCCTTCAGGGTAGATACGCAGTATTTT. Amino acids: CSVEGAFRVDTQYF.

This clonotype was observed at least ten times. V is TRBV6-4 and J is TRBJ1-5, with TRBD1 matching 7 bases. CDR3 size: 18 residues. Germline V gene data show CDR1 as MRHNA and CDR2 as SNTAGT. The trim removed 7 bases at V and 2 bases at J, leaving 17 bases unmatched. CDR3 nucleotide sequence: TGTGCCAGCACCCAGGGGGGCGAGGGGGTTATTCGCAATCAGCCCCAGCATTTT. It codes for CASTQGGEGVIRNQPQHF.

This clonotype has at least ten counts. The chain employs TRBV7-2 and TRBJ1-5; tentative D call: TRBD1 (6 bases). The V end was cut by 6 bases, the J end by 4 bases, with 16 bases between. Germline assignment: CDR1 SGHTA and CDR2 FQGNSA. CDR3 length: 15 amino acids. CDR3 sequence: CASSPWGAANQPQHF. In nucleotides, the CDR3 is TGTGCCAGCAGTCCGTGGGGGGCGGCTAATCAGCCCCAGCATTTT.

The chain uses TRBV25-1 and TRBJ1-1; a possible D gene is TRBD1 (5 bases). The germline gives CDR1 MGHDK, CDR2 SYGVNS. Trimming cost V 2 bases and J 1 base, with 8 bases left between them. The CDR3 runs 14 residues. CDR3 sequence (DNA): TGTGCCAGCAGTGAAGTTGGGGGGAACACTGAAGCTTTCTTT. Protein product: CASSEVGGNTEAFF.

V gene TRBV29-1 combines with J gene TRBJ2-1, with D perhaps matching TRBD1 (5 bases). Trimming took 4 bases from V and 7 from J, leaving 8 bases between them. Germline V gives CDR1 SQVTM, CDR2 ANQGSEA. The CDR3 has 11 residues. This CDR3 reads CSVAGINEQFF. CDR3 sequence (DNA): TGCAGCGTTGCAGGGATTAATGAGCAGTTCTTC.

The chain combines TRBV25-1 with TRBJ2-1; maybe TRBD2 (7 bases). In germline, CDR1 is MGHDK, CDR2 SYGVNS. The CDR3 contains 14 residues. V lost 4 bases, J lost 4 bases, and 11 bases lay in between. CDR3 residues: CASSGGGDYNEQFF. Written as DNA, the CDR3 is TGTGCCAGCAGTGGGGGGGGCGATTACAATGAGCAGTTCTTC.